Shown below are 5 T cell receptor beta chains from a single sample sequenced in a study of early T cells in non-severe SARS-CoV-2 infection. TCRdb re-analysed the 5' RACE reads in MiXCR, keeping a single row per CDR3 protein. The data show about 70,000 distinct CDR3 sequences, over 4% seen once. The sample here was whole blood, taken at baseline. These receptors all come from an adult who was a healthcare worker with PCR-confirmed SARS-CoV-2 infection or an uninfected control (not recorded which).

The V gene is TRBV5-1, the J gene TRBJ1-2; tentative D call: TRBD1 (5 bases). Germline CDR1 reads SGHRS; CDR2 reads YFSETQ. The CDR3 covers 14 residues. With 1 base removed from V and 2 bases from J, the gap between germline ends came to 9 bases. The CDR3: CASSLIPGNYGYTF. DNA for the CDR3: TGCGCCAGCAGCTTGATTCCAGGGAACTATGGCTACACCTTC. The full variable domain, its missing parts supplied by reference TRBV5-1 and TRBJ1-2, is KAGVTQTPRYLIKTRGQQVTLSCSPISGHRSVSWYQQTPGQGLQFLFEYFSETQRNKGNFPGRFSGRQFSNSRSEMNVSTLELGDSALYLCASSLIPGNYGYTFGSGTRLTVV.

This clonotype turned up a few times. The chain is built from TRBV7-9 and TRBJ1-2; D ambiguous. The CDR3 sequence is 13 residues long. CDR1 is SEHNR, CDR2 FQNEAQ, per germline (reference sequence). Trimming removed 11 bases from V and 3 bases from J, with 16 bases in between. DNA of the CDR3: TGTGCCTCCTCCCTGGGCAACGACTATGGCTACACCTTC. Its translation is CASSLGNDYGYTF.

Many counts were recorded for this clonotype. The chain recombines TRBV21-1 with TRBJ1-6; the table assigns TRBD1, which was not confirmed against the DNA. TRBV21-1 is reported as a pseudogene. CDR3 size: 21 residues. This chain's CDR3 is CASSKRKVSRRGGGYNSPLHF. CDR3 coding DNA: TGTGCCAGCAGCAAAAGGAAGGTGTCACGGAGGGGCGGGGGTTATAATTCACCCCTCCACTTT.

This clonotype was counted at least ten times. The chain has TRBV2 and TRBJ2-2; TRBD2 might be the D (6 bases). Trimming removed 5 bases from V and 2 bases from J, with 9 bases in between. The CDR3 runs to 14 residues. Germline CDR1 is SNHLY and CDR2 is FYNNEI. This CDR3 is CASSSGFNTGELFF. CDR3 coding DNA: TGTGCCAGCAGTAGCGGGTTTAACACCGGGGAGCTGTTTTTT. The whole variable domain, filled in from reference TRBV2 and TRBJ2-2, reads EPEVTQTPSHQVTQMGQEVILRCVPISNHLYFYWYRQILGQKVEFLVSFYNNEISEKSEIFDDQFSVERPDGSNFTLKIRSTKLEDSAMYFCASSSGFNTGELFFGEGSRLTVL.

This clonotype showed up just a few times. V gene TRBV12-5 combines with J gene TRBJ2-7; D ambiguous. The V and J ends lost 6 bases and 2 bases respectively, with 14 bases between them. This CDR3 is built from 14 residues. Germline CDR1 LGHNT, CDR2 FRNRAP. Here the CDR3 reads CASGNSNTPYEQYF. CDR3 sequence (DNA): TGTGCTAGTGGGAATAGCAATACACCCTACGAGCAGTACTTC. Drawing the rest from reference TRBV12-5 and TRBJ2-7, the complete variable domain is DARVTQTPRHKVTEMGQEVTMRCQPILGHNTVFWYRQTMMQGLELLAYFRNRAPLDDSGMPKDRFSAEMPDATLATLKIQPSEPRDSAVYFCASGNSNTPYEQYFGPGTRLTVT.